This T cell receptor (beta chain) was sequenced in a study of identical twins. Turning to this clonotype: Its antigen is undetermined.

General study results and limits: There was an excess of low generation probability in the out-of-frame alpha sequences that twins shared.

This CDR3 has 11 residues. Deletions cut 5 bases from V and 1 base from J, with 5 bases between. Germline lookup yields CDR1 DFQATT and CDR2 SNEGSKA (reference sequence). Via MiXCR, TCRdb re-called the 5' RACE reads, giving one row per CDR3 protein. Of roughly 490,000 distinct CDR3 sequences in the sample, around 15% were seen once. In addition, the sample was reused for a study of yellow fever vaccine responses in identical twins. That publication notes: Reported findings indicate that twins' vaccine T cell responses seemed partially convergent, partially personalized.

The TCR originated in a woman younger than 30 in good health. This sequence joins TRBV20-1 and TRBJ2-5; D remains unclear. Sequencing was done on a sample of CD4+ T cells sorted from blood. The CDR3 sequence: CSAVGQETQYF. Written as DNA, the CDR3 is TGCAGTGCTGTCGGCCAAGAGACCCAGTACTTC.